This T cell receptor (beta chain) was captured in a study of blood T cells in healthy people across ages. Study-level points and caveats: Older individuals had lower TCR beta diversity per million T cells (the decline was roughly linear). As naive T cell percentage varied, TCR beta diversity correlated strongly with it.

Next came a second PCR, run for about 6 to 12 cycles, which used a sample-barcoded 5' primer along with a J-beta primer mix. The template-switch adaptor, which had 12 random nucleotides, put a tag on each cDNA molecule. TCRdb analysed the 5' RACE reads with MiXCR anew, one entry per CDR3 protein. The table has fewer than 2,000,000 distinct CDR3 sequences, about 35% seen once; the top ten hold 11%. Samples had at least 7 million PBMCs isolated from them. The CDR3 consists of 13 residues. Germline CDR1 is MGHRA and CDR2 is YSYEKL. A remark on this clonotype: Its target is not known. A much larger clonotype is one base distant, so this may be a read error.

The material sequenced was blood. This chain uses TRBV4-1 with TRBJ2-5; D is possibly TRBD1 (6 bases). This receptor was taken from a woman aged 25 to 39 in good health. The CDR3 reads CTSSHDRQETQYF. The DNA of the CDR3 is TGCACCAGCAGCCACGACAGGCAAGAGACCCAGTACTTC.